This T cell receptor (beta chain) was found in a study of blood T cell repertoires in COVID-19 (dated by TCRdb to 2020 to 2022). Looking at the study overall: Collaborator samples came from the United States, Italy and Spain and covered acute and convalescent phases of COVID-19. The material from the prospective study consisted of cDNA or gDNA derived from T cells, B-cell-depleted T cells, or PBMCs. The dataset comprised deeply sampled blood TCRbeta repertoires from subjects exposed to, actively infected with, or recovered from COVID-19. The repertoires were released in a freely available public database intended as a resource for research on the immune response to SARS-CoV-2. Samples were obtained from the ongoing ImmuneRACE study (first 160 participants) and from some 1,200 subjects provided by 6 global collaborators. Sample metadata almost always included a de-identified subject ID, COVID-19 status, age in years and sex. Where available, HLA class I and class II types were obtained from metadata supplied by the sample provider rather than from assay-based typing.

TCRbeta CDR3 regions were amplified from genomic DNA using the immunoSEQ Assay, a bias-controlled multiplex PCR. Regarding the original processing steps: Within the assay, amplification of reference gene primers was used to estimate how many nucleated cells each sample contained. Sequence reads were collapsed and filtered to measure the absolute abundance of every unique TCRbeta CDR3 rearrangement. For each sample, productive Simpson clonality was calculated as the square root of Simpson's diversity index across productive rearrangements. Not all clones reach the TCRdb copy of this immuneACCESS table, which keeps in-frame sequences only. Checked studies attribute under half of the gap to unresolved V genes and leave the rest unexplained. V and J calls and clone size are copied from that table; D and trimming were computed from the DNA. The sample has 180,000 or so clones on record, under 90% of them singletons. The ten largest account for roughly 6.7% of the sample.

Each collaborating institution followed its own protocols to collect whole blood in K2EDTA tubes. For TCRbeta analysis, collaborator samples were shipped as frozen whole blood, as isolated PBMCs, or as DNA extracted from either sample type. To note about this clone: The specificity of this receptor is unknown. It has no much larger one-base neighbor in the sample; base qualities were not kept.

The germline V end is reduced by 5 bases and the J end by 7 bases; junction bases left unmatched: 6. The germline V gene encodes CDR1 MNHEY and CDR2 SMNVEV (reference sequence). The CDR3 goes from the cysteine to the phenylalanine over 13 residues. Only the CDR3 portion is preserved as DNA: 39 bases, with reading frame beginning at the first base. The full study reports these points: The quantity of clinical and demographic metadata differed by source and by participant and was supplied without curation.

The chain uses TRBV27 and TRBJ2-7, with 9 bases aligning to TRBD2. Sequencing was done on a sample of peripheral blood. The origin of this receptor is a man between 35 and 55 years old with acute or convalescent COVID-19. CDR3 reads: CASSGLASGEQYF. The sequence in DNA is TGTGCCAGCAGTGGACTAGCGTCGGGTGAGCAGTACTTC.